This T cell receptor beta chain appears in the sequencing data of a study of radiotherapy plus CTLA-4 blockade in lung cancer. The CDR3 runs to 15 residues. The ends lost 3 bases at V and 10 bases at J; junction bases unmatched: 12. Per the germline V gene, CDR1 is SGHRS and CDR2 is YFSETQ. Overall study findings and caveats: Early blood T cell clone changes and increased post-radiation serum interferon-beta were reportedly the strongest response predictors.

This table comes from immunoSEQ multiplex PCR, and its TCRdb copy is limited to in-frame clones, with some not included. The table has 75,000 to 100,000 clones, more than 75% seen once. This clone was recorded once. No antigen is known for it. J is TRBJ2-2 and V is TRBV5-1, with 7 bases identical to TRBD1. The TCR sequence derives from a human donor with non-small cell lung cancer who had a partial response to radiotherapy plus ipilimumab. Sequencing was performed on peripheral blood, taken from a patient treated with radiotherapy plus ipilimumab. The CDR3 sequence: CASSSITGAAEELFF. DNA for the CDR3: TGCGCCAGCAGCTCCATAACAGGGGCCGCCGAGGAGCTGTTTTTT.